In this sample, the clone carrying this T cell receptor (beta chain) turned up a few times. MiXCR, applied by TCRdb to the 5' RACE reads, yields one record per CDR3 protein. The sample yields 640,000 or so distinct CDR3 sequences, around 6.1% seen once. Germline V lookup: CDR1 SGHRS, CDR2 YFSETQ. V was shortened by 3 bases and J by 9 bases, with 21 bases between the two germline ends. This CDR3 region has 15 residues. The sample originates from a study of identical twins. The sequenced material came from naive T cells sorted from blood. The chain combines TRBV5-1 with TRBJ2-5, with D perhaps given as TRBD1 or TRBD2 (5 bases each). This clonotype was sampled from a man aged 18 to 35 in good health. CDR3 nucleotides: TGCGCCAGCAGCTGGAACGGACCCTGGGGGATGTCCCAGTACTTC. This gives the protein CASSWNGPWGMSQYF.